These 19 T cell receptor beta chains were all obtained from the same sample, sequenced in a study of cytomegalovirus exposure and HLA in healthy donors. The study ran its PCR with 60 Vbeta and 13 Jbeta primers. The assay was immunoSEQ multiplex PCR, and TCRdb's table has in-frame clones only and misses some. The repertoire consists of about 80,000 clones, with over 60% occurring once and the leading ten covering approximately 4%. The sequencing sample was made of PBMCs. The receptors here all came from a male donor in good health and CMV-seropositive.

The genes are TRBV7-2 and TRBJ2-7, with 11 bases matching TRBD2. The V and J ends lost 3 bases and 7 bases, in that order; junction bases with no gene match: 5. The length of the CDR3 is 14 residues. The germline V gene has CDR1 SGHTA and CDR2 FQGNSA. CDR3 in DNA: TGTGCCAGCAGCTTTAGCGGGGGGGGGAAGGAGCAGTACTTC. Its translation is CASSFSGGGKEQYF. The whole variable domain, filled in from reference TRBV7-2 and TRBJ2-7, reads GAGVSQSPSNKVTEKGKDVELRCDPISGHTALYWYRQSLGQGLEFLIYFQGNSAPDKSGLPSDRFSAERTGGSVSTLTIQRTQQEDSAVYLCASSFSGGGKEQYFGPGTRLTVT.

The rearrangement links TRBV25-1 to TRBJ1-2; TRBD1 matches at 11 bases. Germline V gene lookup returns CDR1 MGHDK and CDR2 SYGVNS. The CDR3 has 16 amino acids. The junction had 6 bases not matched to a gene; V was cut back by 3 bases and J by 3 bases. The CDR3 sequence: CASSEGQGEIYYGYTF. CDR3 coding DNA: TGTGCCAGCAGTGAGGGACAGGGGGAAATTTACTATGGCTACACCTTC.

The chain employs TRBV30 and TRBJ2-2; possibly TRBD1 for D (6 bases). This CDR3 is built from 11 residues. Germline CDR1 and CDR2: GTSNPN and SVGIG (reference sequence). With 5 bases removed from V and 5 bases from J, the gap between germline ends came to 6 bases. In DNA form, the CDR3 reads TGTGCCTGGGGACAGACCGGGGAGCTGTTTTTT. It encodes CAWGQTGELFF.

The rearrangement uses TRBV6-1 and TRBJ1-6; the D gene is possibly TRBD1 (6 bases). V lost 8 bases and J lost 3, with 8 bases in between. The CDR3 contains 13 residues. The germline gives CDR1 MNHNS, CDR2 SASEGT. CDR3: CASGQNYNSPLHF. CDR3 in DNA: TGTGCCAGCGGACAGAACTATAATTCACCCCTCCACTTT.

This rearrangement joins TRBV7-8 to TRBJ2-1, with D possibly matching TRBD1 (5 bases). This CDR3 comprises 16 residues. V gave up 5 bases and J gave up 9 bases, with 23 bases separating them. Looked up from germline, CDR1 is SGHVS and CDR2 is FQNEAQ. The CDR3 nucleotides read TGTGCCAGCAGCGCTACCCAGGGCCTTTACAATGGTGAGCAGTTCTTC. This encodes CASSATQGLYNGEQFF. Combining the CDR3 with reference TRBV7-8 and TRBJ2-1 gives the whole variable domain GAGVSQSPRYKVAKRGQDVALRCDPISGHVSLFWYQQALGQGPEFLTYFQNEAQLDKSGLPSDRFFAERPEGSVSTLKIQRTQQEDSAVYLCASSATQGLYNGEQFFGPGTRLTVL.

The J gene is TRBJ2-3, the V gene TRBV9; TRBD2 matches at 14 bases. Per germline, CDR1 SGDLS and CDR2 YYNGEE. This CDR3 has 17 residues. Germline trimming cut 3 bases from V and 4 bases from J; bases unmatched to any gene: 7. CDR3 nucleotides: TGTGCCAGCAGCGGCGGACTAGCGGGAGGAGTGGCAGATACGCAGTATTTT. It is translated as CASSGGLAGGVADTQYF.

The chain carries TRBV14 and TRBJ1-1; a weak D match, TRBD1 (5 bases). The CDR3 loop spans 17 amino acids. The ends were cut back, 6 bases at V and 3 bases at J, with 23 bases in the middle. Looked up from germline, CDR1 is SGHDN and CDR2 is FVKESK. CDR3 DNA sequence: TGTGCCAGCAGTGAATATGCTGGACACTCCGTCGACACTGAAGCTTTCTTT. Its protein product is CASSEYAGHSVDTEAFF.

The chain has TRBV2 and TRBJ1-5, with 10 bases identical to TRBD1. CDR3 length: 17 amino acids. J lost 1 base, V lost 5 bases, and 8 bases had no gene match. Per the germline V gene, CDR1 is SNHLY and CDR2 is FYNNEI. The CDR3, as DNA: TGTGCCAGCAGTAACAGCCGGGACAGGGGAAGCAATCAGCCCCAGCATTTT. Encoded protein: CASSNSRDRGSNQPQHF.

The chain joins TRBV18 to TRBJ2-7; a weak D match, TRBD1 (6 bases). This CDR3 has 15 residues. Germline loops: CDR1 KGHSH, CDR2 LQKENI. V was pared by 4 bases and J by 1 base, with 14 bases between. CDR3 amino acids: CASSLSIQGSYEQYF. CDR3 bases: TGTGCCAGCTCACTCTCAATACAGGGATCCTACGAGCAGTACTTC.

The J gene is TRBJ2-3, the V gene TRBV7-8; 7 bases map to TRBD2. The trim removed 2 bases at V and 2 bases at J, leaving 7 bases unmatched. In germline, CDR1 is SGHVS, CDR2 FQNEAQ. The CDR3 sequence is 16 residues long. The chain's CDR3 is CASSLLSGDYTDTQYF. CDR3 bases: TGTGCCAGCAGCTTATTAAGCGGGGATTACACAGATACGCAGTATTTT.

This clone was detected only a few times. V usage is TRBV7-6 and J usage is TRBJ2-3; tentative D call: TRBD1 (5 bases). This CDR3 region has 12 residues. Deletions cut 2 bases from V and 9 bases from J, with 9 bases between. Germline assignment: CDR1 SGHVS and CDR2 FNYEAQ. CDR3 amino acids: CASSLWAGTQYF. The CDR3 DNA sequence: TGTGCCAGCAGCTTATGGGCAGGGACGCAGTATTTT.

The rearrangement uses TRBV19 and TRBJ2-1; TRBD2 matches 7 bases. V gave up 8 bases and J gave up 5 bases; unmatched junction bases: 12. The CDR3 is 15 residues long. CDR1 is LNHDA and CDR2 is SQIVND in the germline V gene (reference sequence). CDR3 sequence (DNA): TGTGCCAGTTTTAGTCCGGGAGGAGACGACAATGAGCAGTTCTTC. The encoded protein is CASFSPGGDDNEQFF. The full variable domain, with the rest looked up from reference TRBV19 and TRBJ2-1, is DGGITQSPKYLFRKEGQNVTLSCEQNLNHDAMYWYRQDPGQGLRLIYYSQIVNDFQKGDIAEGYSVSREKKESFPLTVTSAQKNPTAFYLCASFSPGGDDNEQFFGPGTRLTVL.

This clone was found a few times. This chain connects TRBV4-2 to TRBJ1-3, with 10 bases that match TRBD1. The CDR3 is 18 residues long. Germline V gene sequence: CDR1 LGHNA, CDR2 YNFKEQ. V was pared by 0 bases and J by 5 bases, with 10 bases of the junction left unmatched. The CDR3 here is CASSQDIGDRGYRNTIYF. The CDR3 DNA follows: TGTGCCAGCAGCCAAGATATAGGGGACAGGGGCTATAGAAACACCATATATTTT.

V gene TRBV2 combines with J gene TRBJ1-1; 11 bases line up with TRBD1. The CDR3 length is 16 residues. In germline, CDR1 is SNHLY, CDR2 FYNNEI. V shed 6 bases, J shed 5 bases, and the junction held 11 bases outside the gene matches. DNA for the CDR3: TGTGCCAGCAGGGGGACAGGGGGAATTGTACGGACTGAAGCTTTCTTT. The encoded protein is CASRGTGGIVRTEAFF.

This chain uses TRBV7-3 with TRBJ2-3, with 12 bases aligning to TRBD2. The length of the CDR3 is 13 residues. Looked up from germline, CDR1 is SGHTA and CDR2 is FQGTGA. The junction had 4 bases not matched to a gene; V was cut back by 11 bases and J by 4 bases. Written as DNA, the CDR3 is TGTGCCTCTAGCGGGAGGGGGGCAGATACGCAGTATTTT. It is translated as CASSGRGADTQYF.

The J gene is TRBJ2-7, the V gene TRBV29-1; 8 positions match TRBD1. Germline V gene lookup returns CDR1 SQVTM and CDR2 ANQGSEA. The CDR3 loop spans 13 amino acids. Germline trimming cut 4 bases from V and 6 bases from J; bases unmatched to any gene: 8. The CDR3 sequence is CSVVDRVSGEQYF. In DNA, the CDR3 is TGCAGCGTTGTGGACAGGGTGAGTGGCGAGCAGTACTTC.

The rearrangement links TRBV7-2 to TRBJ2-1; possibly TRBD1 for D (6 bases). The V gene lost 0 bases and the J gene lost 6 bases, with 9 bases spanning the gap. The V gene's germline CDR1 is SGHTA and CDR2 FQGNSA. The CDR3 has 14 amino acids. In DNA, the CDR3 is TGTGCCAGCAGCTTAGCACAGGGACCCAATGAGCAGTTCTTC. Its protein product is CASSLAQGPNEQFF. The variable domain in full, with the rest retrieved from reference TRBV7-2 and TRBJ2-1, is GAGVSQSPSNKVTEKGKDVELRCDPISGHTALYWYRQSLGQGLEFLIYFQGNSAPDKSGLPSDRFSAERTGGSVSTLTIQRTQQEDSAVYLCASSLAQGPNEQFFGPGTRLTVL.

The J gene is TRBJ2-5, the V gene TRBV14, with D tentatively TRBD2 (5 bases). The CDR3 spans 14 residues. From germline, CDR1 is SGHDN and CDR2 FVKESK. V was cut by 4 bases and J by 5 bases, with 14 bases left in between. The CDR3 DNA reads as TGTGCCAGCAGCCCCAACGAGGGATCGGAGACCCAGTACTTC. Translating it yields CASSPNEGSETQYF.

The V and J genes are TRBV27 and TRBJ1-4; D not certain. Germline V lookup: CDR1 MNHEY, CDR2 SMNVEV (reference sequence). Trimming shortened V by 3 bases and J by 0 bases, and 5 bases separated the two germline ends. The CDR3 covers 14 residues. CDR3 sequence: CASSFGTTNEKLFF. The DNA of the CDR3 is TGTGCCAGCAGTTTCGGGACAACTAATGAAAAACTGTTTTTT.